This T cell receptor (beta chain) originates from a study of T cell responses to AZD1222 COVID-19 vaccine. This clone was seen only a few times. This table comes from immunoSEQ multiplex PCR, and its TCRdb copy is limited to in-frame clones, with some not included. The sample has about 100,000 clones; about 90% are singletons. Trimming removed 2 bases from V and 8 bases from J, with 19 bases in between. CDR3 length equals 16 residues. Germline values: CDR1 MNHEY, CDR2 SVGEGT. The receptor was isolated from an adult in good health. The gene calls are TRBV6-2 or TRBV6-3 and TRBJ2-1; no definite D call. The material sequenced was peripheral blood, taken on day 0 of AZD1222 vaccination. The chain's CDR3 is CASSYPVDPRGDEQFF. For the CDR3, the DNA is TGTGCCAGCAGTTACCCGGTGGACCCCCGAGGCGATGAGCAGTTCTTC.